The clone carrying this TCR beta chain appeared a few times. Its antigen is as yet unknown. The sample belongs to a study of T-cell memory formation after mild COVID-19. Study-level background: Largely donor-specific TCR clusters were found.

Study conclusions and caveats: Among clones contracting day 15 to 85, CD4/CD8 was balanced, whereas later expanders leaned CD4+. What remained unconfirmed was the SARS-CoV-2 specificity of second-wave clones peaking on day 37.

Sample barcodes and UMIs were carried by the TCR alpha and TCR beta cDNA libraries that 5'RACE generated with constant-segment primers. One entry per CDR3 protein, called by TCRdb with MiXCR from the 5' RACE reads. The sample lists under 300,000 distinct CDR3 sequences, around 10% seen once, with 22% in the top ten. V shed 4 bases and J 2 bases; nucleotides not matched to a gene: 11. The CDR3 length is 18 residues. CDR1 and CDR2 (germline): MGHRA, YSYEKL. V usage is TRBV4-1 and J usage is TRBJ2-6; TRBD1 matches at 7 bases. This TCR came from a man between 18 and 29 years old who had mild COVID-19 (a few samples of this study predate the infection). Cell type and time point are not known. Sequenced sample: PBMCs or a T cell subset sorted from them (not recorded which). CDR3 sequence (DNA): TGCGCCAGCAGCCTCCGGACAGGAAGACCGACTGGGGCCAACGTCCTGACTTTC. Translation gives CASSLRTGRPTGANVLTF.